The subject of this entry is one TCR beta chain. Its target is unknown. Germline V gene sequence: CDR1 SGHVS, CDR2 FQNEAQ. The CDR3 runs 16 residues. J gave up 5 bases and V 5 bases, and 11 bases lay outside the gene matches. PCR used 60 Vbeta primers and 13 Jbeta primers. The data were produced by immunoSEQ multiplex PCR, yet TCRdb's version contains in-frame clones alone and is incomplete. Of fewer than 100,000 clones listed, 75% to 85% are singletons. The data originate from a study of cytomegalovirus exposure and HLA in healthy donors. About the study: Roughly 170 million T cells yielded around 120 million unique TCR beta sequences in earlier analysis. Falling in the Caucasian-associated ancestry cluster were about four fifths of a few hundred genotyped donors. Study results and caveats: Cytomegalovirus association was assigned to more than 150 TCR beta chains. Relative to equally common others, HLA-associated TCR beta chains showed greater clonal expansion in a later analysis.

This chain connects TRBV7-8 to TRBJ1-1; the match to TRBD1 covers 10 bases. This receptor was obtained from a woman aged 40 to 50 in good health and CMV-seronegative. Source material: PBMCs. The CDR3 sequence is CASSTLGQGDSTEAFF. DNA of the CDR3: TGTGCCAGCAGCACCTTAGGACAGGGGGACTCAACTGAAGCTTTCTTT.